One and the same sample provided the 23 T cell receptor beta chains below, sequenced in a study of metastatic and nonmetastatic thyroid tumors. TCRdb reprocessed the PCR reads via MiXCR. The table shows almost 8,500 clones, with 44% occurring only once. Thyroid surgery was preceded by no treatment in any patient. Sequenced input: tumor tissue. The receptors shown here come from a male donor with papillary thyroid cancer or a benign thyroid nodule (not recorded which). Some clones in this sample may be carry-over from other donors' samples.

This clone was detected a few times. Compared with germline, one end of the junction differs, possibly owing to a read error. The chain couples TRBV10-3 to TRBJ2-2; no clear D. The CDR3 has 15 residues. Germline V CDR1 and CDR2: ENHRY, SYGVKD. In DNA form, the CDR3 reads TGTTCCATCAGTGAGTCTGAATATAACACCGGGGAGCTGTTTTTT. Translating it yields CSISESEYNTGELFF.

This clone was seen a handful of times. The chain carries TRBV12-3 or TRBV12-4 and TRBJ2-1; TRBD2 matches at 8 bases. This CDR3 is built from 15 residues. The junction had 10 bases not matched to a gene; V was cut back by 4 bases and J by 8 bases. CDR3 DNA: TGTGCCAGCAGTTGGGGCCTAGCGGGCCTCGATGAGCAGTTCTTC. The encoded protein is CASSWGLAGLDEQFF.

In regard to this clone: Germline is not matched at one junction end, which may reflect a read error. The chain joins TRBV6-1 to TRBJ1-5; no clear D. Germline assignment: CDR1 MNHNS and CDR2 SASEGT. There are 15 residues in the CDR3. This chain's CDR3 is CASSPDQYSNQPQHF. The CDR3 DNA sequence: TGTGCCAGCAGTCCGGACCAGTATAGCAATCAGCCCCAACATTTT.

The chain carries TRBV13 and TRBJ1-2; D gene unclear. V dropped 0 bases and J dropped 8 bases, with 10 bases sitting between them. CDR3 size: 13 residues. CDR1 is PRHDT and CDR2 is FYEKMQ in the germline V gene (reference sequence). CDR3 region: CASSLGLERGYTF. As DNA, the CDR3 is TGTGCCAGCAGCTTAGGCCTCGAGAGGGGCTACACCTTC.

The V and J genes are TRBV18 and TRBJ2-1; 7 positions agree with TRBD1. Trimming removed 0 bases from V and 8 bases from J; junction bases left unmatched: 10. The CDR3 covers 16 residues. Germline CDR1 and CDR2: KGHSH and LQKENI. Written as DNA, the CDR3 is TGTGCCAGCTCACCACCGCGAAGACAGGGTGAGGATGAGCAGTTCTTC. The encoded protein is CASSPPRRQGEDEQFF.

The V call is TRBV6-2 or TRBV6-3, the J call TRBJ2-7, with TRBD1 matching 8 bases. Germline V gene lookup returns CDR1 MNHEY and CDR2 SVGEGT. V dropped 0 bases and J dropped 3; count of bases not matched to a gene: 4. CDR3 length: 15 residues. In DNA, the CDR3 is TGTGCCAGCAGTTACTCTAGGACAGGGTACTACGAGCAGTACTTC. This sequence encodes CASSYSRTGYYEQYF.

The chain combines TRBV20-1 with TRBJ2-7; 7 bases agree with TRBD1. The CDR3 runs to 13 residues. The germline V gene encodes CDR1 DFQATT and CDR2 SNEGSKA (reference sequence). V shed 4 bases, J shed 0 bases, and the junction held 3 bases outside the gene matches. CDR3 region: CSATGTASYEQYF. The CDR3 DNA reads TGCAGTGCTACCGGGACAGCCTCCTACGAGCAGTACTTC.

The chain carries TRBV18 and TRBJ1-6; D remains ambiguous. This CDR3 region has 13 residues. Trimming left V 6 bases short and J 6 bases short, with 9 bases between. The germline V gene has CDR1 KGHSH and CDR2 LQKENI. The CDR3 protein is CASSSDFNSPLHF. The CDR3 DNA sequence: TGTGCCAGCTCCTCCGACTTTAATTCACCCCTCCACTTT.

This clone was observed a handful of times. The chain couples TRBV7-9 to TRBJ2-7, with 7 bases matching TRBD1. This CDR3 is 15 amino acids long. Germline V gene lookup returns CDR1 SEHNR and CDR2 FQNEAQ (reference sequence). The V and J ends lost 5 bases and 2 bases, in that order; junction bases with no gene match: 9. The CDR3 loop reads CASSLHTGQAYEQYF. The CDR3, as DNA: TGTGCCAGCAGCCTGCACACCGGACAGGCCTACGAGCAGTACTTC.

This clone is medium-sized within its sample. The rearrangement links TRBV20-1 to TRBJ2-5; perhaps TRBD2 as D (6 bases). The CDR3 sequence is 13 residues long. From germline, CDR1 is DFQATT and CDR2 SNEGSKA (reference sequence). V lost 3 bases and J 2 bases, leaving 10 bases between the germline ends. The CDR3 bases are TGCAGTGCTAGTATTCGGGGGCAAGAGACCCAGTACTTC. Translated: CSASIRGQETQYF.

This clone was seen only a few times. This CDR3 reads CASSYSKVYQETQYF. In nucleotides, the CDR3 is TGTGCCAGCAGTTACTCGAAAGTGTACCAAGAGACCCAGTACTTC. This chain uses TRBV6-2 or TRBV6-3 with TRBJ2-5; D unresolved. Between the trimmed V and J ends, which lost 0 bases and 0 bases, there was a span of 8 bases. The CDR3 extends over 15 amino acids. Germline values: CDR1 MNHEY, CDR2 SVGEGT.

This clone was seen a few times. This sequence joins TRBV6-5 and TRBJ2-7; the D gene is possibly TRBD1 (5 bases). Trimming left V 2 bases short and J 4 bases short, with 9 bases between. CDR1 is MNHEY, CDR2 SVGAGI, per germline. CDR3 size: 13 residues. The CDR3 DNA follows: TGTGCCAGCAGTTACACAGGCGGATACGAGCAGTACTTC. Translation: CASSYTGGYEQYF.

This clone came up a few times. This rearrangement joins TRBV6-1 to TRBJ2-1, with a tentative D call TRBD1 (6 bases). Trimming stripped 5 bases from V and 9 bases from J, with 11 bases between. The CDR3 contains 12 residues. CDR1 is MNHNS, CDR2 SASEGT, per germline. The CDR3 nucleotides read TGTGCCAGCAGTCAACCCAGGGGTGAGCAGTTCTTC. It translates to CASSQPRGEQFF.

The chain recombines TRBV19 with TRBJ1-2, with 7 bases identical to TRBD1. After removal of 8 bases from V and 2 bases from J, the junction contained 20 bases not matched to a gene. Germline V lookup: CDR1 LNHDA, CDR2 SQIVND (reference sequence). The CDR3 spans 18 residues. CDR3 region: CASRVRVLNRGENYGYTF. CDR3 nucleotides: TGTGCCAGTCGGGTCAGGGTACTCAACAGGGGAGAGAACTATGGCTACACCTTC.

The chain is built from TRBV7-2 and TRBJ1-3; D remains unclear. The V end was cut by 5 bases, the J end by 6 bases, with 11 bases between. Germline V gives CDR1 SGHTA, CDR2 FQGNSA. This CDR3 has 13 residues. The CDR3 DNA reads TGTGCCAGCAGCAAATCCGCACCAAACACCATATATTTT. Translation gives CASSKSAPNTIYF.

Judged by abundance, this clone is medium-sized. This chain uses TRBV19 with TRBJ1-4; D gene uncertain. Looked up from germline, CDR1 is LNHDA and CDR2 is SQIVND (reference sequence). Trimming removed 8 bases from V and 0 bases from J, with 16 bases in between. CDR3 length equals 16 residues. The CDR3 coding sequence is TGTGCCAGTTCGAATAGACTCCTTGCAACTAATGAAAAACTGTTTTTT. It codes for CASSNRLLATNEKLFF.

This sequence joins TRBV20-1 and TRBJ2-5, with 8 positions matching TRBD2. The germline V gene encodes CDR1 DFQATT and CDR2 SNEGSKA (reference sequence). CDR3 size: 14 residues. After removal of 3 bases from V and 3 bases from J, the junction contained 6 bases not matched to a gene. CDR3 loop: CSASPAGVEETQYF. In nucleotides, the CDR3 is TGCAGTGCTAGTCCAGCGGGAGTGGAAGAGACCCAGTACTTC.

This clone has more than one count but fewer than ten. Mismatch with germline at one junction end may stem from a read error. V and J are TRBV12-3 or TRBV12-4 and TRBJ2-3; D possibly corresponds to TRBD2 (6 bases). The CDR3 runs to 15 residues. The CDR3 spells CASILGASVETTQYF. CDR3 nucleotide sequence: TGTGCCAGCATTTTAGGGGCTAGCGTGGAGACTACGCAGTATTTT.

This clone was detected many times. It may be a read error: a sequence one base away is much more abundant. The rearrangement joins TRBV6-2 or TRBV6-3 to TRBJ1-1, with 7 bases matching TRBD1. Germline V gene lookup returns CDR1 MNHEY and CDR2 SVGEGT. The ends lost 9 bases at V and 10 bases at J; junction bases unmatched: 14. The CDR3 length is 13 residues. Written as DNA, the CDR3 is TGTGCCAGTAGTCCCTCGGACAGGTCTGTAGCTTTCTTT. Translation gives CASSPSDRSVAFF.

This rearrangement joins TRBV11-2 to TRBJ1-1; TRBD1 is a possible D gene (5 bases). The germline V gene encodes CDR1 SGHAT and CDR2 FQNNGV. Trimming removed 5 bases from V and 5 bases from J, with 18 bases in between. The CDR3 has 15 residues. The CDR3 sequence is CASSRTRVGKTEAFF. The CDR3 DNA reads as TGTGCCAGCAGCCGAACCAGGGTAGGGAAGACTGAAGCTTTCTTT.

On this clone: The junction and the germline gene differ at one end; a read error may be behind it. V gene TRBV20-1 combines with J gene TRBJ2-5; D might be TRBD2 (5 bases). The length of the CDR3 is 14 residues. Germline CDR1 DFQATT, CDR2 SNEGSKA (reference sequence). The CDR3 spells CSARDEGLKETQYF. DNA of the CDR3: TGCAGTGCTAGAGATGAGGGCTTAAAAGAGACTCAGTACTTC.

The chain carries TRBV20-1 and TRBJ2-7; 8 nucleotides agree with TRBD1. Germline CDR1 is DFQATT and CDR2 is SNEGSKA (reference sequence). The CDR3 is 11 amino acids. In DNA form, the CDR3 reads TGCAGGACCGACAGGGGCTACGAGCAGTACTTC. Its translation: CRTDRGYEQYF.

As regards this clone: Because it lacks the conserved phenylalanine or tryptophan at the end, this CDR3 is likely a read error. The chain joins TRBV5-1 to TRBJ1-1; D not certain. The CDR3 loop spans 12 amino acids. V dropped 4 bases and J dropped 1 base, with 5 bases sitting between them. Germline CDR1 is SGHRS and CDR2 is YFSETQ. Here the CDR3 DNA reads TGCGCCAGCAGCGGTGCGAACACTGAAGCTTTCCTT. It codes for CASSGANTEAFL.